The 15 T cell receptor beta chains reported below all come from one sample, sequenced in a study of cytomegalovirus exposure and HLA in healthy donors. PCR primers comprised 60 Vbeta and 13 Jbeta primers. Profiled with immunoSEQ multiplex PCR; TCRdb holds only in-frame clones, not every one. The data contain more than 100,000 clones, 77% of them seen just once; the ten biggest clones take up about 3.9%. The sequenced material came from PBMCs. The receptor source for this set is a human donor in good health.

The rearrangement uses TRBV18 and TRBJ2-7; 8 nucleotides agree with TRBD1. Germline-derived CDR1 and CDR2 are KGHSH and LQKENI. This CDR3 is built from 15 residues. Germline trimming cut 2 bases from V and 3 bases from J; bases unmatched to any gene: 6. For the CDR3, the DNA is TGTGCCAGCTCACCAGGCACAGGGGGACTCTACGAGCAGTACTTC. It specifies CASSPGTGGLYEQYF.

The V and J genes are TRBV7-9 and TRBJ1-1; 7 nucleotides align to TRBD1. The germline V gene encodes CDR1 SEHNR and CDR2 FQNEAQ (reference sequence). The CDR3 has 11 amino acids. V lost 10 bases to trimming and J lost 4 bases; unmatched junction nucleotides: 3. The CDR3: CAIQGSTEAFF. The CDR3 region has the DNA TGTGCCATACAGGGGAGCACTGAAGCTTTCTTT.

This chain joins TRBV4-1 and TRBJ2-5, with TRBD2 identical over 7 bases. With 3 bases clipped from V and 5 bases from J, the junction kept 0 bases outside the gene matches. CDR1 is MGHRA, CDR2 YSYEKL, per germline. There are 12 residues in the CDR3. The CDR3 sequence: CASSQGGETQYF. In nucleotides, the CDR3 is TGCGCCAGCAGCCAGGGGGGGGAGACCCAGTACTTC.

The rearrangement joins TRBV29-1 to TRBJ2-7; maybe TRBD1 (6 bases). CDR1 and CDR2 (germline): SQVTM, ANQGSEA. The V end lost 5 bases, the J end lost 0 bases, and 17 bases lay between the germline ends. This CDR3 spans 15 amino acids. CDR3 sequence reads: CSVRPDGGLSYEQYF. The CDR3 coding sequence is TGCAGCGTTAGGCCGGATGGGGGCCTCTCCTACGAGCAGTACTTC.

CDR3 protein: CASSESRGLTGELFF. The CDR3 DNA reads TGTGCCAGCAGTGAAAGCAGGGGGCTTACCGGGGAGCTGTTTTTT. The rearrangement links TRBV6-1 to TRBJ2-2, with 8 positions matching TRBD1. Germline values: CDR1 MNHNS, CDR2 SASEGT. The CDR3 is made up of 15 amino acids. Unmatched junction bases numbered 4, after V lost 2 bases and J lost 5 bases.

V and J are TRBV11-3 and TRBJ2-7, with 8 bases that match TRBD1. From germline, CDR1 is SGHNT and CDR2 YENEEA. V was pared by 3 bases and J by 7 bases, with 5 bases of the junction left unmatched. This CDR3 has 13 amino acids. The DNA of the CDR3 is TGTGCCAGCAGCTTTGGGACAGGTGGGGAGCAGTACTTC. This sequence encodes CASSFGTGGEQYF.

The CDR3 spells CASSEIGVSLGETQYF. The DNA for the CDR3 is TGTGCCAGTAGTGAAATCGGGGTCTCTTTAGGGGAGACCCAGTACTTC. The chain carries TRBV19 and TRBJ2-5; D possibly corresponds to TRBD2 (5 bases). The CDR3 has 16 amino acids. Germline lookup yields CDR1 LNHDA and CDR2 SQIVND (reference sequence). The ends were cut back, 5 bases at V and 5 bases at J, with 21 bases in the middle.

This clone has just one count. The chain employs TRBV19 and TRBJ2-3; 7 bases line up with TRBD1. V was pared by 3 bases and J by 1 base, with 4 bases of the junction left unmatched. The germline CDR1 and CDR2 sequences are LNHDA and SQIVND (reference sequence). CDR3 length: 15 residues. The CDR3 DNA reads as TGTGCCAGTAGTATCCGCGGACAGGGCACAGATACGCAGTATTTT. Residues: CASSIRGQGTDTQYF.

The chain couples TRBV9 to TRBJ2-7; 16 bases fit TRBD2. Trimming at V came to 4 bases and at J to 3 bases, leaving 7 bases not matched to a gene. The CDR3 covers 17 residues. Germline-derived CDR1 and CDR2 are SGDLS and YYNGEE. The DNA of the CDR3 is TGTGCCAGCAGCACCGGGACTAGCGGGAGGGCCGTCTACGAGCAGTACTTC. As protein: CASSTGTSGRAVYEQYF.

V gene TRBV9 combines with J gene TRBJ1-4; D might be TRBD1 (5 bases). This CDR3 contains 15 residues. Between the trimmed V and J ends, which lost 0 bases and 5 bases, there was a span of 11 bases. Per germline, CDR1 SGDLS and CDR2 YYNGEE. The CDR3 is CASSVAQGLNEKLFF. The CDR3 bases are TGTGCCAGCAGCGTAGCCCAGGGATTGAATGAAAAACTGTTTTTT.

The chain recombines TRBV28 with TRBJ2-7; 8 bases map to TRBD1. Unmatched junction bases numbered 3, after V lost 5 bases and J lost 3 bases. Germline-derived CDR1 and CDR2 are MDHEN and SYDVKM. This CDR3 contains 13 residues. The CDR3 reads CASSTDRGYEQYF. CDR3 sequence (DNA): TGTGCCAGCAGTACCGACAGGGGCTACGAGCAGTACTTC.

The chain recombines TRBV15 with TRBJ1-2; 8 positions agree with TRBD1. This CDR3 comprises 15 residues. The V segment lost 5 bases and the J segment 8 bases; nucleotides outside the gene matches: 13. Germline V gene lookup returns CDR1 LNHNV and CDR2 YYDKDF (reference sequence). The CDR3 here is CATSPPAAGGSGYTF. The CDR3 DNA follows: TGTGCCACCAGCCCCCCCGCCGCAGGGGGCAGCGGCTACACCTTC.

CDR3 amino acids: CASSLLKQGAGGYTF. CDR3 nucleotide sequence: TGTGCCAGCAGTTTATTAAAACAGGGGGCAGGTGGCTACACCTTC. V gene TRBV27 combines with J gene TRBJ1-2, with 9 bases fitting TRBD1. The J segment lost 7 bases and the V segment lost 1 base, leaving 7 bases of the junction unmatched. Germline lookup yields CDR1 MNHEY and CDR2 SMNVEV (reference sequence). The CDR3 length is 15 residues.

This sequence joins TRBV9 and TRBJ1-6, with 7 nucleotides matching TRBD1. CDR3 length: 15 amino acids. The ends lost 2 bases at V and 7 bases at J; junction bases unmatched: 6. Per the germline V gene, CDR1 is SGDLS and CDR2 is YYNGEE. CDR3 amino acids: CASSVSGQINSPLHF. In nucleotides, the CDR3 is TGTGCCAGCAGCGTTTCGGGACAGATAAATTCACCCCTCCACTTT. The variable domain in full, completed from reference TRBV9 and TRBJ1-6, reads DSGVTQTPKHLITATGQRVTLRCSPRSGDLSVYWYQQSLDQGLQFLIQYYNGEERAKGNILERFSAQQFPDLHSELNLSSLELGDSALYFCASSVSGQINSPLHFGNGTRLTVT.

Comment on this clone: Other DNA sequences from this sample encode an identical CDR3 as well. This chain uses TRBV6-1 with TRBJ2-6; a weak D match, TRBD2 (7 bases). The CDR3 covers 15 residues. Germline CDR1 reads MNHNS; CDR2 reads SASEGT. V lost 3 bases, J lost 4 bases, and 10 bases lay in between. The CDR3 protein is CASSDGGAGANVLTF. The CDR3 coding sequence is TGTGCCAGCAGTGATGGGGGGGCCGGGGCCAACGTCCTGACTTTC.